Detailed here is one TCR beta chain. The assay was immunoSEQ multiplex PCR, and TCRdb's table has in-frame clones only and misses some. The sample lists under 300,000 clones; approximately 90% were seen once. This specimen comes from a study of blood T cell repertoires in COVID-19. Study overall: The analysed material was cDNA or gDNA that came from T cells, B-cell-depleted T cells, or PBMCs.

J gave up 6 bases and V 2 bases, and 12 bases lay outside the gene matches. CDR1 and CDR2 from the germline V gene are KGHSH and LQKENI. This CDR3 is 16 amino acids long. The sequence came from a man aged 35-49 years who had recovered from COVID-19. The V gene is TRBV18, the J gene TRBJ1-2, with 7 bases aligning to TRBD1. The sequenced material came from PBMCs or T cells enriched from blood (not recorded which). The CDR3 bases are TGTGCCAGCTCACCAGGACAACAGGGGAGGCGGGATGGCTACACCTTC. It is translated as CASSPGQQGRRDGYTF.